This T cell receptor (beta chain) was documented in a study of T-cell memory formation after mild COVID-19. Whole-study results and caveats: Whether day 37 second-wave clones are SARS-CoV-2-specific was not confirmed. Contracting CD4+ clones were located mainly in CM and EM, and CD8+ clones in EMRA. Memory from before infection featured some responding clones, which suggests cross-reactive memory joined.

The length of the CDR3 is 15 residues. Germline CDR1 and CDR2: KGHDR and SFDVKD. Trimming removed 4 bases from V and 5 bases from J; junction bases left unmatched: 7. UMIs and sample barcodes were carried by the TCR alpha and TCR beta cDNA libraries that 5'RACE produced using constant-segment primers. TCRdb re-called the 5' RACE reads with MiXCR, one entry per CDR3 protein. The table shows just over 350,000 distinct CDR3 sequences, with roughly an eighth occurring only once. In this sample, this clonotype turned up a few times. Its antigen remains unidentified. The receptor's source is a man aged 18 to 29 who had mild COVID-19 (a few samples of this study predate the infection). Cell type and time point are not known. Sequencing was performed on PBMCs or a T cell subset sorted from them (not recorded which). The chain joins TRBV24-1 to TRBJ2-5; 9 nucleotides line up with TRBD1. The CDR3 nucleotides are TGTGCCACCAGTGAACTACAGGGGGCGGGGGAGACCCAGTACTTC. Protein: CATSELQGAGETQYF.